This record covers a single T cell receptor beta chain. The primer mix had 60 Vbeta and 13 Jbeta primers. Some clones are missing from TCRdb's copy, which holds only in-frame ones; the method was immunoSEQ multiplex PCR. Its table records about 150,000 clones. This record comes from a study of cytomegalovirus exposure and HLA in healthy donors. The ends were cut back, 4 bases at V and 0 bases at J, with 8 bases in the middle. CDR3 length equals 14 residues. Germline V gene data show CDR1 as SEHNR and CDR2 as FQNEAQ (reference sequence). This TCR was sampled from a woman between 50 and 59 years old in good health and CMV-seronegative. Specimen: PBMCs. The chain uses TRBV7-9 and TRBJ2-3; the D is unclear. CDR3 DNA sequence: TGTGCCAGCAGCTCGCCCGAGAGCACAGATACGCAGTATTTT. Protein sequence: CASSSPESTDTQYF.